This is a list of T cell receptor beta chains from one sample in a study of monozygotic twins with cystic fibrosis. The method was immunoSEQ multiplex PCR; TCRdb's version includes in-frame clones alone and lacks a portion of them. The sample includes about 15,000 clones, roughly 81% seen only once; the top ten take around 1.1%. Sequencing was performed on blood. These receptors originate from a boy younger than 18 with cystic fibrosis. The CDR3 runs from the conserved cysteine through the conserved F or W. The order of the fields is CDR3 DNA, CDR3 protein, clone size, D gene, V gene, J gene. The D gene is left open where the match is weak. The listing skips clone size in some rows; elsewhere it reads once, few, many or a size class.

CDR3nt: TGTGCCAGCAGCGTAGCTGGGGCAGGGGGCTTCGGCGAGCAGTACTTC; CDR3aa: CASSVAGAGGFGEQYF; abundance: NA; d_gene: TRBD1; v_gene: TRBV9; j_gene: TRBJ2-7
CDR3nt: TGTGCCAGCAGCTTAGTTTTTAGCGGGGGGGCCGAGACCCAGTACTTC; CDR3aa: CASSLVFSGGAETQYF; abundance: NA; d_gene: TRBD2; v_gene: TRBV7-2; j_gene: TRBJ2-5
CDR3nt: TGTGCCAGTAGCCCGGACAGTAAGGGCAATCAGCCCCAGCATTTT; CDR3aa: CASSPDSKGNQPQHF; abundance: NA; d_gene: NA; v_gene: TRBV19; j_gene: TRBJ1-5
CDR3nt: TGTGCCAGCAGGTTAATGAACACTGAAGCTTTCTTT; CDR3aa: CASRLMNTEAFF; abundance: NA; d_gene: NA; v_gene: TRBV2; j_gene: TRBJ1-1
CDR3nt: TGTGCCAGCAGTTCTCTCTGGGGCATTCAGTACTTC; CDR3aa: CASSSLWGIQYF; abundance: NA; d_gene: NA; v_gene: TRBV6-6; j_gene: TRBJ2-4
CDR3nt: TGTGCCAGCAGTTCCCAATTTCGACAGGACAATCAGCCCCAGCATTTT; CDR3aa: CASSSQFRQDNQPQHF; abundance: once; d_gene: NA; v_gene: TRBV28; j_gene: TRBJ1-5
CDR3nt: TGCGCCAGCAGTGAGGGGACTAGCGGGACGGGTAATGAGCAGTTCTTC; CDR3aa: CASSEGTSGTGNEQFF; abundance: NA; d_gene: TRBD2; v_gene: TRBV10-1; j_gene: TRBJ2-1
CDR3nt: TGCAGTGCTACGATGAACACTGAAGCTTTCTTT; CDR3aa: CSATMNTEAFF; abundance: NA; d_gene: NA; v_gene: TRBV20-1; j_gene: TRBJ1-1
CDR3nt: TGTGCCAGCAGCTTAGGGGAGATTTACACTGAAGCTTTCTTT; CDR3aa: CASSLGEIYTEAFF; abundance: NA; d_gene: NA; v_gene: TRBV7-8; j_gene: TRBJ1-1
CDR3nt: TGTGCCAGCAGCTTGGGACTTGTCACAGATACGCAGTATTTT; CDR3aa: CASSLGLVTDTQYF; abundance: once; d_gene: NA; v_gene: TRBV11-2; j_gene: TRBJ2-3
CDR3nt: TGCGCCAGCAGCCTGGAGGACACGTCCTACAATGAGCAGTTCTTC; CDR3aa: CASSLEDTSYNEQFF; abundance: NA; d_gene: NA; v_gene: TRBV5-1; j_gene: TRBJ2-1
CDR3nt: TGTGCCATCAGTGACCCGAGACCGGGCTACACCTTC; CDR3aa: CAISDPRPGYTF; abundance: few; d_gene: NA; v_gene: TRBV10-3; j_gene: TRBJ1-2
CDR3nt: TGCGCCAGCAGCTCTAGCGGCCGCACAGATACGCAGTATTTT; CDR3aa: CASSSSGRTDTQYF; abundance: NA; d_gene: TRBD2; v_gene: TRBV5-1; j_gene: TRBJ2-3
CDR3nt: TGTGCCAGCAGTTACGGCAGGGGATTCTCCTACGAGCAGTACTTC; CDR3aa: CASSYGRGFSYEQYF; abundance: NA; d_gene: NA; v_gene: TRBV28; j_gene: TRBJ2-7
CDR3nt: TGTGCCAGCGGGGAAGGAAGAGGTAGATTTGGGAGTGAAGCTTTCTTT; CDR3aa: CASGEGRGRFGSEAFF; abundance: NA; d_gene: NA; v_gene: TRBV6-1; j_gene: TRBJ1-1
CDR3nt: TGTGCCAGCAGTGATAGCGGGGGGGCTGGAGATACGCAGTATTTT; CDR3aa: CASSDSGGAGDTQYF; abundance: NA; d_gene: TRBD2; v_gene: TRBV6-4; j_gene: TRBJ2-3
CDR3nt: TGCGCCAGCAGCCAAGATCAACTAGCGGGGGGGCCCAATGAGCAGTTCTTC; CDR3aa: CASSQDQLAGGPNEQFF; abundance: once; d_gene: TRBD2; v_gene: TRBV4-1; j_gene: TRBJ2-1
CDR3nt: TGTGCCAGCAGTGCCCTTACAACAGGGAACTATGGCTACACCTTC; CDR3aa: CASSALTTGNYGYTF; abundance: NA; d_gene: NA; v_gene: TRBV2; j_gene: TRBJ1-2
CDR3nt: TGTGCCAGCAGCTTAGTTTGGGGGCCCCACGAGCAGTACTTC; CDR3aa: CASSLVWGPHEQYF; abundance: NA; d_gene: NA; v_gene: TRBV7-8; j_gene: TRBJ2-7
CDR3nt: TGTGCCAGCTGGGCGGGGGGCTACGAGCAGTACTTC; CDR3aa: CASWAGGYEQYF; abundance: NA; d_gene: TRBD2; v_gene: TRBV6-1; j_gene: TRBJ2-7
CDR3nt: TGTGCCAGCAGTTACGTGGCAGACTATGGCTACACCTTC; CDR3aa: CASSYVADYGYTF; abundance: few; d_gene: NA; v_gene: TRBV6-5; j_gene: TRBJ1-2
CDR3nt: TGCGCCAGCAGCCTACTCCCACAGGGGGATAATGAAAAACTGTTTTTT; CDR3aa: CASSLLPQGDNEKLFF; abundance: few; d_gene: TRBD1; v_gene: TRBV5-1; j_gene: TRBJ1-4
CDR3nt: TGTGCCAGCAGCTTAAGGAAGGATGCTGAAGCTTTCTTT; CDR3aa: CASSLRKDAEAFF; abundance: NA; d_gene: NA; v_gene: TRBV7-7; j_gene: TRBJ1-1
CDR3nt: TGCGCCAGCAGCTTGGTTCCCCTTTTGATTTCCAATGGCTACACCTTC; CDR3aa: CASSLVPLLISNGYTF; abundance: few; d_gene: NA; v_gene: TRBV5-1; j_gene: TRBJ1-2
CDR3nt: TGTGCCACCAGCAGAGACCACGATGCTTCACCCCTCCACTTT; CDR3aa: CATSRDHDASPLHF; abundance: NA; d_gene: NA; v_gene: TRBV15; j_gene: TRBJ1-6
CDR3nt: TGTGCCAGCAGTCCCGTCCAAAGGACTGAAGCTTTCTTT; CDR3aa: CASSPVQRTEAFF; abundance: once; d_gene: NA; v_gene: TRBV2; j_gene: TRBJ1-1
CDR3nt: TGCGCCAGCAGCTTGGTTGATGTGGACGGGAATGAAAAACTGTTTTTT; CDR3aa: CASSLVDVDGNEKLFF; abundance: NA; d_gene: NA; v_gene: TRBV5-1; j_gene: TRBJ1-4
CDR3nt: TGTGCCAGCAGCACTCTAGATTGGGGACAGGGCGGCACCTTC; CDR3aa: CASSTLDWGQGGTF; abundance: NA; d_gene: TRBD1; v_gene: TRBV9; j_gene: TRBJ1-2
CDR3nt: TGCAGCGTTGCTTTCCAACTCGCCTCCGAGCAGTACTTC; CDR3aa: CSVAFQLASEQYF; abundance: NA; d_gene: NA; v_gene: TRBV29-1; j_gene: TRBJ2-7
CDR3nt: TGTGCCAGCAGCCTGGGACTAGCGGGGAACAATGAGCAGTTCTTC; CDR3aa: CASSLGLAGNNEQFF; abundance: NA; d_gene: TRBD2; v_gene: TRBV7-9; j_gene: TRBJ2-1
CDR3nt: TGTGCCAGCAGTTACGAGGGACAGGGGGCGACTGAAGCTTTCTTT; CDR3aa: CASSYEGQGATEAFF; abundance: NA; d_gene: TRBD1; v_gene: TRBV6-5; j_gene: TRBJ1-1